This T cell receptor (beta chain) was captured by sequencing in a study of blood T cell repertoires in COVID-19. In the authors' workflow: By means of reference gene primer amplification, nucleated cell counts were estimated. TCRdb keeps only in-frame clones here, not all; method: immunoSEQ multiplex PCR. V and J calls and clone size are those listed in that table; D and trimming were worked out from the DNA. The sample has roughly 200,000 clones, around 86% seen once. Participants came from about 24 US areas, aged roughly 18 to 95 years. This CDR3 contains 15 residues. CDR1 is SGHVS, CDR2 FNYEAQ, per germline. The ends lost 1 base at V and 7 bases at J; junction bases unmatched: 6.

Specimen: PBMCs or T cells enriched from blood (not recorded which). This chain links TRBV7-6 with TRBJ2-1, with TRBD2 matching over 8 bases. This TCR derives from a woman in her 30s who had recovered from COVID-19. CDR3 sequence: CASSLGGGRSNEQFF. The DNA of the CDR3 is TGTGCCAGCAGCTTAGGAGGCGGGAGGTCGAATGAGCAGTTCTTC.